A selection of T cell receptor beta chains follows, all from one sample in a study of cytomegalovirus exposure and HLA in healthy donors. Using immunoSEQ multiplex PCR, the repertoire was profiled, and TCRdb retains in-frame clones only, with some absent. The repertoire consists of 120,000 to 150,000 clones, with roughly 80% occurring once and the leading ten covering roughly 1%. The sequencing sample was made of PBMCs. These receptors originate from a young man in good health and CMV-seronegative. Each CDR3 is given without its conserved first and last residue. The D gene is left open where the match is weak. Size is stated for part of the rows, as once, few or many counts, or as a class when the clone is expanded.

clone size	V gene	D gene	CDR3 protein
.	TRBV19	TRBD1	ASSLTGPKTLFYGYT
.	TRBV7-2	TRBD1	ASSIDRDYGYT
.	TRBV7-9	.	ASSLTPYEQY
.	TRBV5-1	.	ASSLGYSYEQY
.	TRBV10-3	TRBD1	AISENRGTGANVLT
.	TRBV25-1	TRBD2	ASSVPSGGSYNEQF
.	TRBV6-6	.	ASSPPQGDTGELF
.	TRBV29-1	.	SVEGRGVNYGYT
.	TRBV5-1	.	ASSSWQGVSTDTQY
.	TRBV10-1	TRBD1	ASSFGTGGAGANEKLF
few	TRBV6-5	TRBD1	ASSAGGVAKNIQY
once	TRBV5-1	.	ASSMGAPRTDTQY
.	TRBV19	.	ASSRTPEMNTEAF
.	TRBV7-9	.	ASSLHSPYNEQF
few	TRBV7-9	TRBD1	ASRLGTEINTIY